This T cell receptor beta chain was recovered during a study of Graves' ophthalmopathy and Graves' hyperthyroidism. This clonotype showed up just a few times. Its antigen is not known. Newly diagnosed, the hyperthyroidism patients had under 2 months' duration and were aged 18 to 65. Regarding the study as a whole: A 13-signature model separated ophthalmopathy from stable hyperthyroidism, reaching roughly 85% sensitivity and roughly 84% specificity cross-validated. Most thyroid clonotypes with frequency above 0.001 were detected in blood too. Ophthalmopathy progression was predicted with 55% to 71% sensitivity and approximately 72% specificity.

RNA transcripts provided the template for amplifying TCR beta CDR3 regions. A first-round RT-PCR used HTBI primers, followed by a second-round multiplex PCR. In TCRdb, the multiplex PCR reads were re-called with MiXCR into one record per CDR3 protein. Here the sample spans approximately 1.2 million distinct CDR3 sequences, 35% to 40% being singletons. The V gene lost 7 bases and the J gene lost 8 bases, with 9 bases spanning the gap. The CDR3 totals 11 residues. Sample: peripheral blood or thyroid tissue (not recorded which). The receptor's source is an adult man with Graves' hyperthyroidism. The chain couples TRBV12-3 or TRBV12-4 to TRBJ2-1; D gene uncertain. CDR3 bases: TGTGCCAGCAACACGGGTCATGAGCAGTTCTTC. Translating it yields CASNTGHEQFF.